Following are 11 T cell receptor beta chains from one sample sequenced in a study of beta chain features in type 1 diabetes. The entirety of the isolated RNA underwent reverse transcription, so expressed TCRB transcripts were sequenced. Here immunoSEQ multiplex PCR was the method, and the copy in TCRdb shows in-frame clones only, minus some. The sample lists under 350,000 clones, around 15% seen once, with around 0.016% in the top ten. For these TCRs, the target antigens are not known. Points from the study as a whole: All four CD4+ subsets of Type 1 diabetes patients contained TCRB CDR3s that were moderately but significantly shorter.

The material sequenced was naive CD4+ T cells from blood. The receptors here all came from a man between 25 and 39 years old with type 1 diabetes.

There are a few counts of this clone. This sequence joins TRBV29-1 and TRBJ2-3; TRBD1 might be the D (5 bases). This CDR3 region has 13 residues. Between the trimmed V and J ends, which lost 5 bases and 3 bases, there was a span of 12 bases. CDR1 SQVTM and CDR2 ANQGSEA come from the germline V gene. The DNA for the CDR3 is TGCAGCGTTCGGACAAGGCAAACAGATACGCAGTATTTT. Translating it yields CSVRTRQTDTQYF.

This clone was seen a few times. V and J are TRBV6-6 and TRBJ2-5, with TRBD2 identical over 7 bases. This CDR3 has 16 amino acids. The V gene's germline CDR1 is MNHNY and CDR2 SVGAGI (reference sequence). V trimming: 0 bases; J trimming: 2 bases; junction bases outside the gene matches: 6. DNA for the CDR3: TGTGCCAGCAGTTACTCGATAGGCGGGGGACAAGAGACCCAGTACTTC. Residues: CASSYSIGGGQETQYF.

The V and J genes are TRBV4-2 and TRBJ2-7, with D tentatively TRBD2 (6 bases). V gave up 2 bases and J gave up 2 bases, with 13 bases separating them. Germline-derived CDR1 and CDR2 are LGHNA and YNFKEQ. The CDR3 consists of 15 residues. The CDR3 spells CASSQLGTRAYEQYF. In DNA, the CDR3 is TGTGCCAGCAGCCAACTCGGGACTCGGGCCTACGAGCAGTACTTC.

In this sample, this clone turned up a few times. This chain links TRBV20-1 with TRBJ2-3; D remains unclear. Germline V gives CDR1 DFQATT, CDR2 SNEGSKA (reference sequence). V lost 6 bases and J 1 base, leaving 5 bases between the germline ends. The CDR3 is made up of 11 amino acids. The CDR3 DNA is TGCAGTGCCGGTGGCACAGATACGCAGTATTTT. Protein: CSAGGTDTQYF.

V gene TRBV4-1 combines with J gene TRBJ1-2; a possible D gene is TRBD1 (6 bases). CDR1 and CDR2 (germline): MGHRA, YSYEKL. With 2 bases removed from V and 4 bases from J, the gap between germline ends came to 20 bases. This CDR3 region has 17 residues. In DNA, the CDR3 is TGCGCCAGCAGCCAATTTGAACAGGGAGGGATTCCCTATGGCTACACCTTC. It yields the protein CASSQFEQGGIPYGYTF.

A few counts support this clone. J is TRBJ2-7 and V is TRBV5-1; 9 nucleotides line up with TRBD2. Looked up from germline, CDR1 is SGHRS and CDR2 is YFSETQ. The CDR3 length is 15 residues. Trimming removed 0 bases from V and 7 bases from J; junction bases left unmatched: 8. CDR3 protein: CASSLDIAGVREQYF. Written as DNA, the CDR3 is TGCGCCAGCAGCTTGGATATAGCGGGAGTTCGTGAGCAGTACTTC.

The chain has TRBV5-1 and TRBJ2-3, with 7 bases aligning to TRBD1. V shed 3 bases, J shed 4 bases, and the junction held 2 bases outside the gene matches. CDR1 is SGHRS, CDR2 YFSETQ, per germline. The CDR3 has 13 amino acids. The CDR3 protein is CASSSGTADTQYF. CDR3 bases: TGCGCCAGCAGCTCCGGGACAGCAGATACGCAGTATTTT.

This clone was picked up one time. The V call is TRBV19, the J call TRBJ2-3, with 9 bases fitting TRBD1. The CDR3 length is 15 residues. With V trimmed by 10 bases and J by 4 bases, 12 bases remained unmatched. CDR1 and CDR2 (germline): LNHDA, SQIVND (reference sequence). CDR3 nucleotide sequence: TGTGCCACCTTACGGGGTACAGGGGGCCCAGATACGCAGTATTTT. It is translated as CATLRGTGGPDTQYF.

V and J are TRBV4-3 and TRBJ2-5; possible D gene TRBD2, 6 bases. Deletions cut 1 base from V and 5 bases from J, with 14 bases between. Germline loops: CDR1 LGHNA, CDR2 YSLEER. The CDR3 has 15 amino acids. CDR3 amino acids: CASSQGRGIWETQYF. The CDR3 DNA follows: TGCGCCAGCAGCCAAGGTCGGGGGATTTGGGAGACCCAGTACTTC.

This chain joins TRBV5-1 and TRBJ2-1; D remains ambiguous. V lost 4 bases and J lost 0, with 11 bases in between. Per the germline V gene, CDR1 is SGHRS and CDR2 is YFSETQ. The CDR3 covers 15 residues. The CDR3 here is CASSPSLGSYNEQFF. The CDR3 nucleotides read TGCGCCAGCAGCCCCTCTCTAGGCTCCTACAATGAGCAGTTCTTC.

This clone showed up just a few times. V is TRBV7-3 and J is TRBJ2-3, with a weak D call TRBD2 (6 bases). Germline V gene data show CDR1 as SGHTA and CDR2 as FQGTGA. The CDR3 is made up of 16 amino acids. V shed 3 bases and J shed 0 bases, with 13 bases lying between them. CDR3 in amino acids: CASSLHSGSSTDTQYF. CDR3 DNA: TGTGCCAGCAGCTTGCATAGCGGTTCTAGCACAGATACGCAGTATTTT.